The subject of this entry is one T cell receptor (beta chain). The antigen remains undetermined. Trimming cost V 0 bases and J 8 bases, with 14 bases left between them. This CDR3 has 14 residues. The germline V gene encodes CDR1 SGHRS and CDR2 YFSETQ. The data were taken from a study of T cells after yellow fever vaccination. Study-level results: Only a minor proportion of clonotypes was detected across both CD4 and CD8 compartments. In FACS-sorted repertoires, abundant clonotypes from the bulk population could appear as contaminants.

TCRdb reanalysed the 5' RACE reads using MiXCR and keeps one entry per CDR3 protein. The sample lists some 260,000 distinct CDR3 sequences, roughly 5.6% occurring once. The specimen was CD4+ T cells sorted from PBMCs, collected on the day of the yellow fever booster vaccination. This clonotype was sampled from a man between 18 and 29 years old who received the YFV17D yellow fever vaccine. This chain uses TRBV5-1 with TRBJ1-2; D is uncertain. This CDR3 is CASSLVALPGGYTF. The CDR3 bases are TGCGCCAGCAGCTTGGTGGCCCTCCCTGGGGGCTACACCTTC.